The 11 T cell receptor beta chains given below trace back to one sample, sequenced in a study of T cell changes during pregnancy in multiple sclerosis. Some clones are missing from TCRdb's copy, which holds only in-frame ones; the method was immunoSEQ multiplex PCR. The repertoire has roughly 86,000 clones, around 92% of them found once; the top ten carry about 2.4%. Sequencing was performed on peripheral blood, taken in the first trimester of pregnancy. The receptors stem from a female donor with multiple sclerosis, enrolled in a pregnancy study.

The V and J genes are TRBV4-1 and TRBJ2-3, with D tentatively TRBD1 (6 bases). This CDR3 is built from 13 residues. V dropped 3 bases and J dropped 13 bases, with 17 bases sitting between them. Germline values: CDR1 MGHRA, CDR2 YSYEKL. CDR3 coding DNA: TGCGCCAGCAGCCAGCCCGGGACCTCAGGGGAGTATTTT. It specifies CASSQPGTSGEYF.

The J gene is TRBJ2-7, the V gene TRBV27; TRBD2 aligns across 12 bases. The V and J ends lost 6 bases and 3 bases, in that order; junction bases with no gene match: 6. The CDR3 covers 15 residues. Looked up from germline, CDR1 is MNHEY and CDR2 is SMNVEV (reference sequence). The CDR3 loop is CASSKLAGGIYEQYF. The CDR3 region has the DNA TGTGCCAGCAGCAAACTAGCGGGAGGCATCTACGAGCAGTACTTC.

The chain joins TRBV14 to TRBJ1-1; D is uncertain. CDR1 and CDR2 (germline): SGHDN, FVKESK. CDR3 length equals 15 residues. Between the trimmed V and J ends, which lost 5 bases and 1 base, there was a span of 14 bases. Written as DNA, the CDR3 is TGTGCCAGCAGCTTAAAACCCGGGTCGAACACTGAAGCTTTCTTT. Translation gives CASSLKPGSNTEAFF.

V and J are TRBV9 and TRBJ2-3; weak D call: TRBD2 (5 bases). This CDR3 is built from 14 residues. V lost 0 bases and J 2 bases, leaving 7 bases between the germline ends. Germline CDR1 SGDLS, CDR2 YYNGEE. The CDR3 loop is CASSVGGDTDTQYF. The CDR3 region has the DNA TGTGCCAGCAGCGTAGGGGGAGACACAGATACGCAGTATTTT.

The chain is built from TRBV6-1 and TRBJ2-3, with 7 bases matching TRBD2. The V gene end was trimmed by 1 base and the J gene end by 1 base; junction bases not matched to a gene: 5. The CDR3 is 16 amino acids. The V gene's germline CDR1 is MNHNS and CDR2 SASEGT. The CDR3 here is CASSEGRLAGTDTQYF. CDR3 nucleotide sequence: TGTGCCAGCAGTGAAGGCAGGCTAGCGGGCACAGATACGCAGTATTTT.

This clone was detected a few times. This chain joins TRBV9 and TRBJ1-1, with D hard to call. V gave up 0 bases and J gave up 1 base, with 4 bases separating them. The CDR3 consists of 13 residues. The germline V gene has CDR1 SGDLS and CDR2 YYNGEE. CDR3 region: CASSVAQNTEAFF. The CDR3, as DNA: TGTGCCAGCAGCGTAGCACAGAACACTGAAGCTTTCTTT.

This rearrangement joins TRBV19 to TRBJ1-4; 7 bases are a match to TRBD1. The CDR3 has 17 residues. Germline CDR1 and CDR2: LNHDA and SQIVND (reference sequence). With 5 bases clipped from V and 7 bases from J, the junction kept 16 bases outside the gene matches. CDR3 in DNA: TGTGCCAGTAGTCTTCTTACCGGGACAGTGGAGACTGAAAAACTGTTTTTT. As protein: CASSLLTGTVETEKLFF.

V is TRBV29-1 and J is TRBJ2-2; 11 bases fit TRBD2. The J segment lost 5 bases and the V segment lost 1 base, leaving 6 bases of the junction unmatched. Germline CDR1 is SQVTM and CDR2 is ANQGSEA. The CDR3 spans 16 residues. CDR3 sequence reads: CSVEGLAGGHTGELFF. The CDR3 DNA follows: TGCAGCGTTGAAGGATTAGCGGGAGGGCATACCGGGGAGCTGTTTTTT.

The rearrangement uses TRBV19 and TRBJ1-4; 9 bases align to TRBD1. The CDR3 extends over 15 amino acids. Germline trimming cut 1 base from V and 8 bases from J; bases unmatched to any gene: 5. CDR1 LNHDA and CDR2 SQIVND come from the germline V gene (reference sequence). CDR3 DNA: TGTGCCAGTAGTATAGTCGACAGGGGGATCGAAAAACTGTTTTTT. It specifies CASSIVDRGIEKLFF.

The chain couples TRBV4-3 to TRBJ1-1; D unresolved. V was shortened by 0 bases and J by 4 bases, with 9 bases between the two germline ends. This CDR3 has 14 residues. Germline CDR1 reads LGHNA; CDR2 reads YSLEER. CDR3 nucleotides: TGCGCCAGCAGCCAAGAGGTCGGTGGCACTGAAGCTTTCTTT. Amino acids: CASSQEVGGTEAFF.

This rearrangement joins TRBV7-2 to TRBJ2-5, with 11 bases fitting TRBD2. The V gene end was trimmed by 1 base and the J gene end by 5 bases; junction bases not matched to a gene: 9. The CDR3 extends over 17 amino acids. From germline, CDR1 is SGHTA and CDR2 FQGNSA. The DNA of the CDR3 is TGTGCCAGCAGCTTAGGAAGGGGACTAGCGGTGAGGGAGACCCAGTACTTC. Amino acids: CASSLGRGLAVRETQYF.